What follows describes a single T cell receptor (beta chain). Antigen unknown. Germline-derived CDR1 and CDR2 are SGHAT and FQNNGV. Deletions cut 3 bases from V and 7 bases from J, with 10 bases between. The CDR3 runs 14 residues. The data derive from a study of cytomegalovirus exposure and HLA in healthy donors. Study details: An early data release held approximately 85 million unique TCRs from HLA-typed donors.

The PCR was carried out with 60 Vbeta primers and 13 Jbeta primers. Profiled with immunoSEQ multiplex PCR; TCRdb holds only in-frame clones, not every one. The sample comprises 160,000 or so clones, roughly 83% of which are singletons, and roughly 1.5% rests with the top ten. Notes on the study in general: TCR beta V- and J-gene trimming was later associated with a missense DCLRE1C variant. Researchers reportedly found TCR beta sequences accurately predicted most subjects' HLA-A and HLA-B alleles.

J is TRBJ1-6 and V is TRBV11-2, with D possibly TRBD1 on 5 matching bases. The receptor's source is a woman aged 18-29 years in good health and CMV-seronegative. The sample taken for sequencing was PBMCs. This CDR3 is CASSLGGDNSPLHF. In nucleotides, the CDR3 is TGTGCCAGCAGCTTGGGGGGTGACAATTCACCCCTCCACTTT. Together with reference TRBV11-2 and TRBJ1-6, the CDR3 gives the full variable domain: EAGVAQSPRYKIIEKRQSVAFWCNPISGHATLYWYQQILGQGPKLLIQFQNNGVVDDSQLPKDRFSAERLKGVDSTLKIQPAKLEDSAVYLCASSLGGDNSPLHFGNGTRLTVT.